One TCR beta chain is described in this entry. This clone was recorded only once. The target of this receptor is not known. No quality values exist for individual bases; no much larger clone is one base distant. The sample belongs to a study of T cell responses to AZD1222 COVID-19 vaccine (dated by TCRdb to the early 2020s). With respect to the entire study: AZD1222 recipients given second doses at about 4 weeks or at about 12 weeks were pooled, since spike-specific TCR depth and breadth were not found to differ between the two schedules. Trial participants were enrolled into age subgroups of 18-55, 56-69 and 70-plus years, which contained about 150, 28 and 57 TCR-sequenced participants, respectively. A total of under 250 trial participants underwent TCR sequencing, of whom some 200 had received two doses of AZD1222 and some 25 had received two doses of the MenACWY control vaccine. Summary of the overall study and its limitations: The whole spike protein was spanned by vaccine-associated CD4 TCRs, and dominant responses were seen in regions 160-218 and 743-854. Because no day 14 peak-response samples were available, the repertoires could be characterized only after the peak T cell response. The 56-69-year group was small, and its depth increase did not reach significance, likely because of low power. Only a handful of AZD1222 recipients were SARS-CoV-2 seropositive at baseline, limiting conclusions about previously exposed vaccinees. Participants were mostly white British, with more females than males. The authors suggested clonal diversity may have been underestimated. Spike-specific TCR breadth and depth rose significantly after two AZD1222 doses compared with day 0 and with MenACWY recipients. Nearly half of unique spike-specific TCRs reportedly recognized epitopes outside regions mutated in the B.1.351 and B.1.1.7 variants.

Ends trimmed: V by 1 base, J by 0 bases; bases unmatched to a gene: 17. CDR1 and CDR2 are read off the germline V gene as LGHNA and YSLEER. The CDR3 runs 21 amino acids, cysteine and phenylalanine included. The read is trimmed to its CDR3 DNA, 63 bases read in frame from base 1. The CDR3 regions of human TCRbeta chains were analyzed by immunosequencing. In the source study's methods: Repertoire TCRs were checked for matches against a reference library of SARS-CoV-2-specific TCRs that had been generated using the MIRA antigen-specificity platform. Breadth meant the fraction of unique TCRs that were SARS-CoV-2-associated, whereas depth meant the fraction of total T cells that were SARS-CoV-2-associated. Using the MIRA data, each spike-specific TCR was mapped to the spike region that the TCR reacts to and placed in a CD4 or CD8 class. Log10-transformed breadth and depth values were compared by one-way ANOVA with Sidak's multiple comparisons tests. In its TCRdb copy, this immuneACCESS table keeps in-frame sequences only and misses some clones. Where compared with another copy, unresolved V genes explain less than half of these, and the others have no known cause. D and trimming were read from the DNA, whereas the V and J calls and clone size are those reported in that table. Within this sample are about 170,000 clones, with about nine tenths of them counted one time only. The ten largest clonotypes hold about 3% of the sample.

The sample's time point, from its label and the paper: baseline before first vaccination. Samples from vaccinated people were obtained from the UK trials COV001 and COV002, which included a single-blind randomized controlled phase 2/3 trial of AZD1222 (ChAdOx1 nCoV-19) in healthy adults. For TCRbeta chain sequencing, PBMC samples were collected from trial participants at day 0 and at day 28 after the second dose. The source material was peripheral blood, sampled on day 0 of AZD1222 vaccination. Recombination connected TRBV4-3 to TRBJ2-1, with TRBD2 matching 8 junction bases. The receptor comes from an adult in good health. This receptor carries the CDR3 CASSQVRPQLGRGDSYNEQFF. The sequenced DNA is TGCGCCAGCAGCCAAGTACGCCCCCAGCTCGGGCGGGGGGACTCCTACAATGAGCAGTTCTTC.